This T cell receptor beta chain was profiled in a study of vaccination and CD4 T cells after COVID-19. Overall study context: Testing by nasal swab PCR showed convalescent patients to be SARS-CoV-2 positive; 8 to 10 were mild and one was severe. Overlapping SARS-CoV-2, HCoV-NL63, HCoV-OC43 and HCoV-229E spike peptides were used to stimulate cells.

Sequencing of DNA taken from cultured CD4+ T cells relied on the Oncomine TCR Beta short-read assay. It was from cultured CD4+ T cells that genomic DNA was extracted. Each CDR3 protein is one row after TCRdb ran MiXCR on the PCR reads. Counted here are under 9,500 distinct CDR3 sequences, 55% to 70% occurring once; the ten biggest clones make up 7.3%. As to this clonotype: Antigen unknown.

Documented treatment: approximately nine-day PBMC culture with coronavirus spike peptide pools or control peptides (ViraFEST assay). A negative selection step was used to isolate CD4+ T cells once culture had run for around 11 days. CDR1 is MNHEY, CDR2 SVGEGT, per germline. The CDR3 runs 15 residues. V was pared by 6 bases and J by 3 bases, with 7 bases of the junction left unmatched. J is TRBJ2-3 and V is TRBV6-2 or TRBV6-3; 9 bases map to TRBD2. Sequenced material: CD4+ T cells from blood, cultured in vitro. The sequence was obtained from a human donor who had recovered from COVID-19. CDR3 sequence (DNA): TGTGCCAGCAGCCCAGCGGGAGGTTCTACAGATACGCAGTATTTT. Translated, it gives CASSPAGGSTDTQYF.